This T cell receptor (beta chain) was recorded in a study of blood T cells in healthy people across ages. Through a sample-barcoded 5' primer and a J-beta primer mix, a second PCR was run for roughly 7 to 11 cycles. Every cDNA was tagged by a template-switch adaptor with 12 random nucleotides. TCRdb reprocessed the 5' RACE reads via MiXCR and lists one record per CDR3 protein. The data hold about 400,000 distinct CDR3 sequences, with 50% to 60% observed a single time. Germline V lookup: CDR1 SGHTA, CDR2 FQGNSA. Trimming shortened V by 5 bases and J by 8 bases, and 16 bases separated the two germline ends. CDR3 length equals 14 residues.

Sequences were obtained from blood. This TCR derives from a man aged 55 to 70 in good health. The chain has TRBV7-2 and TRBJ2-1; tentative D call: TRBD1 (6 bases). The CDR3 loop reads CASSTYRVRDEQFF. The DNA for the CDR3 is TGTGCCAGCAGCACCTACAGGGTTAGGGATGAGCAGTTCTTC.